The next 30 T cell receptor beta chains were all read from a single sample in a study of blood T cells in healthy people across ages. Alongside a J-beta primer mix, a sample-barcoded 5' primer served in a second PCR lasting roughly 7 to 11 cycles. TCRdb reanalysed the 5' RACE reads using MiXCR and keeps one entry per CDR3 protein. This sample has around 1,500,000 distinct CDR3 sequences, with about 40% found just once. Sequenced material: blood. All receptors derive from a woman under 30 in good health.

This clonotype has more than one count but fewer than ten. J is TRBJ2-3 and V is TRBV12-3 or TRBV12-4, with 10 nucleotides matching TRBD2. CDR3 length: 14 residues. After removal of 6 bases from V and 9 bases from J, the junction contained 9 bases not matched to a gene. The CDR3 loop reads CASRPTSGVVTQYF. DNA for the CDR3: TGTGCCAGCAGACCCACTAGCGGGGTAGTCACGCAGTATTTT.

The CDR3 sequence is CASSTSGRKNNEQFF. Written as DNA, the CDR3 is TGTGCCAGCAGCACTAGCGGGAGGAAGAACAATGAGCAGTTCTTC. This rearrangement joins TRBV6-5 to TRBJ2-1; 12 bases fit TRBD2. CDR3 length: 15 amino acids. Trimming at V came to 6 bases and at J to 5 bases, leaving 5 bases not matched to a gene. Germline V gene sequence: CDR1 MNHEY, CDR2 SVGAGI.

The J gene is TRBJ2-7, the V gene TRBV3-1; D may be TRBD2 (6 bases). V gave up 3 bases and J gave up 2 bases, with 14 bases separating them. CDR3 length equals 15 residues. The germline CDR1 and CDR2 sequences are LGHDT and YNNKEL (reference sequence). The CDR3 sequence is CASSQGGLVPYEQYF. The CDR3 nucleotides are TGTGCCAGCAGCCAGGGAGGATTGGTGCCCTACGAGCAGTACTTC.

The chain combines TRBV11-2 with TRBJ2-7, with D possibly TRBD2 on 6 matching bases. Germline CDR1 SGHAT, CDR2 FQNNGV. The CDR3 is 15 residues long. Trimming took off 5 bases at V and 0 bases at J, with 14 bases between the two ends. The CDR3 sequence: CASSPVLGGSYEQYF. As DNA, the CDR3 is TGTGCCAGCAGCCCTGTGTTGGGAGGCTCCTACGAGCAGTACTTC.

This clonotype was picked up a small number of times. J is TRBJ2-3 and V is TRBV29-1; 10 bases are shared with TRBD2. V lost 8 bases, J lost 5 bases, and 10 bases stayed unmatched. There are 14 residues in the CDR3. Germline lookup yields CDR1 SQVTM and CDR2 ANQGSEA. The CDR3 reads CSTLGASGGDTQYF. The CDR3 bases are TGCAGCACCCTGGGGGCTAGCGGGGGAGATACGCAGTATTTT.

The chain joins TRBV29-1 to TRBJ2-7; 7 positions agree with TRBD1. Trimming cost V 4 bases and J 2 bases; bases outside gene matches: 8. Germline-derived CDR1 and CDR2 are SQVTM and ANQGSEA. CDR3 length: 14 amino acids. The CDR3 spells CSVATGQPAYEQYF. Here the CDR3 DNA reads TGCAGCGTTGCGACGGGACAGCCAGCCTACGAGCAGTACTTC.

The chain carries TRBV7-6 and TRBJ1-1; a possible D gene is TRBD1 (6 bases). Germline-derived CDR1 and CDR2 are SGHVS and FNYEAQ. This CDR3 region has 15 residues. V was trimmed by 5 bases and J by 3 bases, leaving 16 bases between them. The CDR3 nucleotides are TGTGCCAGCAGCCCGAGCAGGGGTTTGGACACTGAAGCTTTCTTT. This translates into CASSPSRGLDTEAFF.

The CDR3 sequence is CASSPGRLAANTGELFF. In nucleotides, the CDR3 is TGCGCCAGCAGCCCCGGTCGGCTAGCCGCGAACACCGGGGAGCTGTTTTTT. V usage is TRBV5-1 and J usage is TRBJ2-2; a weak D match, TRBD2 (5 bases). Germline V gives CDR1 SGHRS, CDR2 YFSETQ. Trimming cost V 4 bases and J 0 bases, with 16 bases left between them. The CDR3 sequence is 17 residues long.

This chain joins TRBV28 and TRBJ2-5; D tentatively reads TRBD1 or TRBD2 (5 bases each). V was shortened by 4 bases and J by 1 base, with 22 bases between the two germline ends. There are 18 residues in the CDR3. Germline CDR1 and CDR2: MDHEN and SYDVKM. Written as DNA, the CDR3 is TGTGCCAGCAGTTCGAAGCAATGGGGACCTTCCGCCCAAGAGACCCAGTACTTC. Translated: CASSSKQWGPSAQETQYF. The full variable domain, completed using reference TRBV28 and TRBJ2-5, is DVKVTQSSRYLVKRTGEKVFLECVQDMDHENMFWYRQDPGLGLRLIYFSYDVKMKEKGDIPEGYSVSREKKERFSLILESASTNQTSMYLCASSSKQWGPSAQETQYFGPGTRLLVL.

The chain links TRBV20-1 to TRBJ2-1; TRBD1 is a possible D gene (5 bases). Trimming left V 1 base short and J 5 bases short, with 18 bases between. The CDR3 is 16 amino acids. The germline V gene encodes CDR1 DFQATT and CDR2 SNEGSKA (reference sequence). DNA of the CDR3: TGCAGTGCTAGAGCCATGGGGCTATCCAGGCACAATGAGCAGTTCTTC. Protein: CSARAMGLSRHNEQFF.

This clonotype was counted only a few times. The rearrangement joins TRBV25-1 to TRBJ1-5; possibly TRBD1 for D (6 bases). This CDR3 spans 15 amino acids. The germline V gene encodes CDR1 MGHDK and CDR2 SYGVNS. Between the trimmed V and J ends, which lost 6 bases and 5 bases, there was a span of 17 bases. The CDR3 DNA is TGTGCCAGCAGAGGTGCGGGGGCACCATATCAGCCCCAGCATTTT. As protein: CASRGAGAPYQPQHF.

This rearrangement joins TRBV20-1 to TRBJ2-7, with 9 bases fitting TRBD2. The CDR3 has 11 amino acids. The V and J ends lost 4 bases and 6 bases, in that order; junction bases with no gene match: 1. Germline loops: CDR1 DFQATT, CDR2 SNEGSKA (reference sequence). The CDR3 loop is CSAISGGEQYF. DNA of the CDR3: TGCAGTGCTATTAGCGGGGGCGAGCAGTACTTC.

The table lists this clonotype with a few counts. The chain employs TRBV6-5 and TRBJ1-2; TRBD1 agrees at 7 bases. With V trimmed by 4 bases and J by 2 bases, 13 bases remained unmatched. Germline V gene sequence: CDR1 MNHEY, CDR2 SVGAGI. This CDR3 region has 17 residues. The CDR3 coding sequence is TGTGCCAGCAGTTCAATACGTCTATCGGGACAGAACTATGGCTACACCTTC. It is translated as CASSSIRLSGQNYGYTF.

To note about this clonotype: At one end, the junction sequence differs from germline, possibly due to a read error. This chain uses TRBV7-9 with TRBJ2-6; either TRBD1 or TRBD2 may fit D (5 bases each). Germline V gives CDR1 SEHNR, CDR2 FQNEAQ (reference sequence). The CDR3 runs to 16 residues. CDR3 in amino acids: CASTPRRSSGANVPTF. In DNA, the CDR3 is TGTGCCAGCACCCCTCGGAGGAGCTCTGGGGCCAACGTCCCGACTTTC.

This clonotype has a handful of counts. The rearrangement uses TRBV27 and TRBJ2-1, with D perhaps TRBD2 (5 bases). V was cut by 7 bases and J by 0 bases, with 13 bases left in between. The CDR3 loop spans 15 amino acids. From germline, CDR1 is MNHEY and CDR2 SMNVEV (reference sequence). This CDR3 is CASTLTGSSYNEQFF. The CDR3, as DNA: TGTGCCAGCACCCTGACTGGGAGCTCCTACAATGAGCAGTTCTTC.

This clonotype showed up just a few times. This chain joins TRBV24-1 and TRBJ2-1; 10 nucleotides align to TRBD2. The germline gives CDR1 KGHDR, CDR2 SFDVKD. Unmatched junction bases numbered 25, after V lost 5 bases and J lost 10 bases. The CDR3 is made up of 20 amino acids. CDR3 region: CATSGPPGQRTSGQSYEQFF. Written as DNA, the CDR3 is TGTGCCACCAGTGGGCCCCCGGGACAGAGGACTAGCGGCCAATCCTACGAGCAGTTCTTC.

The rearrangement joins TRBV4-1 to TRBJ2-1; 9 bases are shared with TRBD2. The germline CDR1 and CDR2 sequences are MGHRA and YSYEKL. CDR3 length equals 16 residues. V lost 1 base to trimming and J lost 9 bases; unmatched junction nucleotides: 10. This CDR3 is CASSQVGSSGEAEQFF. The CDR3 nucleotides read TGCGCCAGCAGCCAAGTCGGGTCTAGCGGGGAAGCTGAGCAGTTCTTC.

The chain recombines TRBV13 with TRBJ2-4, with 13 nucleotides matching TRBD2. Near its end, the DNA agrees better with TRBJ2-7, so the J call may be wrong. Germline V gene sequence: CDR1 PRHDT, CDR2 FYEKMQ (reference sequence). CDR3 length: 16 amino acids. The CDR3 DNA follows: TGTGCCAGCAGCCCGGGTGGACTAGCGGGGGCTGCCGAGCAGTACTTC. Protein: CASSPGGLAGAAEQYF.

This clonotype came up a few times. The V call is TRBV28, the J call TRBJ2-1; 9 positions agree with TRBD2. The tail of the sequence fits TRBJ2-7 better, so the J call may be wrong. Germline CDR1 is MDHEN and CDR2 is SYDVKM. The CDR3 sequence is 15 residues long. In DNA, the CDR3 is TGTGCCAGCGGTGTGACGGGACTAGCTTACAATGAGCAGTACTTC. Protein sequence: CASGVTGLAYNEQYF.

The rearrangement links TRBV7-9 to TRBJ1-2; D perhaps matches TRBD1 (6 bases). CDR3 length: 15 residues. Trimming pared 5 bases from V and 6 bases from J, leaving 19 bases between. The V gene's germline CDR1 is SEHNR and CDR2 FQNEAQ (reference sequence). This CDR3 is CASSPGRVGAHGYTF. The CDR3 DNA is TGTGCCAGCAGCCCTGGACGAGTGGGGGCCCATGGCTACACCTTC.

With regard to this clonotype: The junction differs from germline at one of its ends, possibly a read error. This chain's CDR3 is CASRRTGSDQPQNF. CDR3 bases: TGTGCCAGCAGGCGGACAGGCTCAGATCAGCCCCAGAATTTT. V is TRBV6-5 and J is TRBJ1-5, with 7 bases lining up with TRBD1. Germline V CDR1 and CDR2: MNHEY, SVGAGI. This CDR3 is 14 amino acids long.

The chain carries TRBV6-5 and TRBJ2-3; unclear D gene. V was pared by 2 bases and J by 6 bases, with 9 bases between. Looked up from germline, CDR1 is MNHEY and CDR2 is SVGAGI. The CDR3 totals 13 residues. DNA for the CDR3: TGTGCCAGCAGTTACGTATTTAAGGATACGCAGTATTTT. It yields the protein CASSYVFKDTQYF.

V gene TRBV19 combines with J gene TRBJ2-1; D not certain. The V end was cut by 3 bases, the J end by 9 bases, with 9 bases between. The CDR3 loop spans 12 amino acids. Germline CDR1 and CDR2: LNHDA and SQIVND (reference sequence). CDR3 in amino acids: CASSIVVSEQFF. The DNA for the CDR3 is TGTGCCAGTAGTATCGTAGTGTCTGAGCAGTTCTTC.

This clonotype was seen more than once but under ten times. The V call is TRBV7-9, the J call TRBJ2-3; TRBD2 might be the D (7 bases). The CDR3 is 13 residues long. Looked up from germline, CDR1 is SEHNR and CDR2 is FQNEAQ (reference sequence). Between the trimmed V and J ends, which lost 8 bases and 5 bases, there was a span of 14 bases. Here the CDR3 reads CASPWGGRDTQYF. The CDR3 coding sequence is TGTGCCAGCCCTTGGGGGGGCAGAGATACGCAGTATTTT.

This clonotype has only a few counts. The gene calls are TRBV7-2 and TRBJ2-5, with 7 bases aligning to TRBD1. The CDR3 totals 15 residues. V dropped 3 bases and J dropped 5; count of bases not matched to a gene: 9. Germline V lookup: CDR1 SGHTA, CDR2 FQGNSA. Here the CDR3 reads CASSFDRQGWETQYF. The CDR3 nucleotides are TGTGCCAGCAGCTTTGACCGACAGGGATGGGAGACCCAGTACTTC. The full variable domain, in which reference TRBV7-2 and TRBJ2-5 provide the parts outside the CDR3, is GAGVSQSPSNKVTEKGKDVELRCDPISGHTALYWYRQSLGQGLEFLIYFQGNSAPDKSGLPSDRFSAERTGGSVSTLTIQRTQQEDSAVYLCASSFDRQGWETQYFGPGTRLLVL.

The chain uses TRBV30 and TRBJ1-2; D remains ambiguous. The germline V and J ends were trimmed by 5 bases and 7 bases, with 14 bases remaining between them. This CDR3 is built from 12 residues. The germline V gene encodes CDR1 GTSNPN and CDR2 SVGIG (reference sequence). As DNA, the CDR3 is TGTGCCTGGTCCTTTAACTTGGGTGGCTACACCTTC. This gives the protein CAWSFNLGGYTF.

This clonotype was found a few times. This chain joins TRBV20-1 and TRBJ2-7, with D perhaps TRBD2 (5 bases). This CDR3 region has 12 residues. The V and J ends lost 0 bases and 6 bases respectively, with 9 bases between them. Per germline, CDR1 DFQATT and CDR2 SNEGSKA (reference sequence). CDR3 sequence reads: CSARDAGSEQYF. CDR3 in DNA: TGCAGTGCTAGAGACGCGGGTAGCGAGCAGTACTTC.

The V call is TRBV7-6, the J call TRBJ2-1, with TRBD2 matching over 9 bases. The germline gives CDR1 SGHVS, CDR2 FNYEAQ. The CDR3 covers 16 residues. Trimming removed 5 bases from V and 7 bases from J; junction bases left unmatched: 12. The CDR3 here is CASSTGGGVFENEQFF. The CDR3 DNA reads as TGTGCCAGCAGCACGGGCGGGGGGGTTTTCGAGAATGAGCAGTTCTTC. Supplemented by reference TRBV7-6 and TRBJ2-1, the full variable domain reads GAGVSQSPRYKVTKRGQDVALRCDPISGHVSLYWYRQALGQGPEFLTYFNYEAQQDKSGLPNDRFSAERPEGSISTLTIQRTEQRDSAMYRCASSTGGGVFENEQFFGPGTRLTVL.

In regard to this clonotype: Given a much more abundant clone one base away, this may be a read error. The J gene is TRBJ2-1, the V gene TRBV20-1, with a weak D call TRBD1 (6 bases). CDR1 and CDR2 from the germline V gene are DFQATT and SNEGSKA (reference sequence). The CDR3 has 13 amino acids. The CDR3 region has the DNA TGCAGTGCTCCCGGCGACAGGACCAATGAGCGGTTCTTC. It specifies CSAPGDRTNERFF.

V and J are TRBV3-1 and TRBJ2-7; no clear D. V dropped 1 base and J dropped 0 bases, with 10 bases sitting between them. The germline gives CDR1 LGHDT, CDR2 YNNKEL (reference sequence). CDR3 length: 15 amino acids. The CDR3 nucleotides are TGTGCCAGCAGCCAAGGCGTAGGCATCTCCTACGAGCAGTACTTC. Translating gives CASSQGVGISYEQYF.